Presented here are 27 T cell receptor beta chains from one specimen sequenced in a study of blood T cell repertoires in COVID-19. TCRdb's copy holds only in-frame clones and misses some; the assay was immunoSEQ multiplex PCR. The repertoire holds 90,000 to 120,000 clones, with approximately 88% as singletons. The sample consisted of peripheral blood. All receptors come from a man aged 45-60 years with active or convalescent COVID-19.

This clone was seen a single time. The chain is built from TRBV19 and TRBJ1-5; no clear D gene. Looked up from germline, CDR1 is LNHDA and CDR2 is SQIVND (reference sequence). Deletions cut 4 bases from V and 5 bases from J, with 12 bases between. The length of the CDR3 is 14 residues. The CDR3: CASSRGSLDQPQHF. The CDR3 nucleotides are TGTGCCAGTAGTAGAGGGAGCCTCGATCAGCCCCAGCATTTT.

CDR3 amino acids: CASSLTENTEAFF. In DNA form, the CDR3 reads TGTGCCAGCAGTCTTACAGAGAACACTGAAGCTTTCTTT. The chain employs TRBV6-2 or TRBV6-3 and TRBJ1-1; D gene ambiguous. With 5 bases removed from V and 1 base from J, the gap between germline ends came to 8 bases. Germline-derived CDR1 and CDR2 are MNHEY and SVGEGT. The CDR3 is 13 residues long.

The chain employs TRBV12-3 or TRBV12-4 and TRBJ2-5, with 8 bases lining up with TRBD1. This CDR3 has 13 amino acids. V was clipped by 6 bases and J by 4 bases; unmatched bases: 4. The CDR3 nucleotides read TGTGCCAGCAGCGCAGACAGGGGAGAGACCCAGTACTTC. Amino acid sequence: CASSADRGETQYF.

The V and J genes are TRBV5-1 and TRBJ1-1, with a weak D call TRBD1 (6 bases). CDR3 length: 13 residues. Trimming removed 0 bases from V and 7 bases from J, with 10 bases in between. The germline CDR1 and CDR2 sequences are SGHRS and YFSETQ. This CDR3 reads CASSLAGEGEAFF. CDR3 in DNA: TGCGCCAGCAGCTTGGCAGGGGAGGGTGAAGCTTTCTTT.

The CDR3, as DNA: TGTGCCAGCCGGCCCGTTGTTGGCGGAACCACCGGGGAGCTGTTTTTT. Its protein product is CASRPVVGGTTGELFF. The chain has TRBV19 and TRBJ2-2; D remains ambiguous. Germline-derived CDR1 and CDR2 are LNHDA and SQIVND (reference sequence). The CDR3 covers 16 residues. The V end was cut by 9 bases, the J end by 4 bases, with 21 bases between.

The chain joins TRBV5-6 to TRBJ1-1; D is possibly TRBD1 (6 bases). V was trimmed by 0 bases and J by 5 bases, leaving 11 bases between them. Germline V gene data show CDR1 as SGHDT and CDR2 as YYEEEE. CDR3 length equals 14 residues. CDR3 bases: TGTGCCAGCAGCTTGGTAGGGGGTCGGACTGAAGCTTTCTTT. Residues: CASSLVGGRTEAFF. The variable domain in full, completed from reference TRBV5-6 and TRBJ1-1, reads DAGVTQSPTHLIKTRGQQVTLRCSPKSGHDTVSWYQQALGQGPQFIFQYYEEEERQRGNFPDRFSGHQFPNYSSELNVNALLLGDSALYLCASSLVGGRTEAFFGQGTRLTVV.

This clone has just one count. The J gene is TRBJ2-2, the V gene TRBV18; no reliable D call. V was shortened by 6 bases and J by 0 bases, with 20 bases between the two germline ends. The germline CDR1 and CDR2 sequences are KGHSH and LQKENI. The CDR3 is made up of 18 amino acids. The CDR3 DNA follows: TGTGCCAGCTCGCCTCTTATAATAGCAGACTCGAACACCGGGGAGCTGTTTTTT. Translating gives CASSPLIIADSNTGELFF. The complete variable domain, with remaining parts taken from reference TRBV18 and TRBJ2-2, reads NAGVMQNPRHLVRRRGQEARLRCSPMKGHSHVYWYRQLPEEGLKFMVYLQKENIIDESGMPKERFSAEFPKEGPSILRIQQVVRGDSAAYFCASSPLIIADSNTGELFFGEGSRLTVL.

V usage is TRBV15 and J usage is TRBJ1-1, with 7 bases matching TRBD1. Germline CDR1 and CDR2: LNHNV and YYDKDF (reference sequence). CDR3 length equals 14 residues. V was pared by 3 bases and J by 5 bases, with 6 bases of the junction left unmatched. The CDR3 is CATSSPIQGTEAFF. DNA of the CDR3: TGTGCCACCAGCAGCCCAATACAGGGGACTGAAGCTTTCTTT.

J is TRBJ2-1 and V is TRBV29-1; possible D gene TRBD2, 5 bases. Germline V gene sequence: CDR1 SQVTM, CDR2 ANQGSEA. The V gene lost 6 bases and the J gene lost 6 bases, with 21 bases spanning the gap. The CDR3 is 15 amino acids. The CDR3 DNA follows: TGCAGCGTCGCGAGGTTAGCGACGACTGCCAATGAGCAGTTCTTC. This codes for CSVARLATTANEQFF.

CDR3 amino acids: CASSQVSGGGVRKLFF. The CDR3 bases are TGTGCCAGCAGCCAAGTCTCGGGAGGAGGCGTTCGAAAACTGTTTTTT. The chain uses TRBV3-1 (or the pseudogene TRBV3-2) and TRBJ1-4; D not certain. Germline V CDR1 and CDR2: LGHDT, YNNKEL (reference sequence). Trimming cost V 1 base and J 10 bases, with 19 bases left between them. The CDR3 has 16 residues.

J is TRBJ1-4 and V is TRBV6-1; D call uncertain. The V gene lost 1 base and the J gene lost 6 bases, with 6 bases spanning the gap. Germline-derived CDR1 and CDR2 are MNHNS and SASEGT. The CDR3 has 13 amino acids. The CDR3 DNA is TGTGCCAGCAGTGAAGTGAGGGATGAAAAACTGTTTTTT. Translation: CASSEVRDEKLFF.

The V and J genes are TRBV27 and TRBJ2-3; no firm D call. The V gene lost 9 bases and the J gene lost 1 base, with 23 bases spanning the gap. There are 17 residues in the CDR3. Germline CDR1 MNHEY, CDR2 SMNVEV (reference sequence). CDR3: CASHPYPDLTGTDTQYF. As DNA, the CDR3 is TGTGCCAGTCATCCCTACCCAGACTTGACCGGCACAGATACGCAGTATTTT.

This chain uses TRBV27 with TRBJ1-5; a possible D gene is TRBD1 (5 bases). Germline lookup yields CDR1 MNHEY and CDR2 SMNVEV (reference sequence). V was cut by 0 bases and J by 7 bases, with 10 bases left in between. The CDR3 loop spans 14 amino acids. The CDR3 DNA is TGTGCCAGCAGTTTATCGACGCAGGGACAGCCCCAGCATTTT. Residues: CASSLSTQGQPQHF.

CDR3 region: CASSYGQGYTF. CDR3 DNA: TGTGCCAGCAGTTACGGACAAGGCTACACCTTC. This chain uses TRBV6-5 with TRBJ1-2, with D perhaps matching TRBD1 (5 bases). This CDR3 has 11 amino acids. The germline V gene encodes CDR1 MNHEY and CDR2 SVGAGI. V lost 2 bases and J lost 8, with 6 bases in between.

The rearrangement links TRBV6-2 or TRBV6-3 to TRBJ2-1, with TRBD2 as a possible D gene (6 bases). The CDR3 consists of 15 residues. Germline CDR1 is MNHEY and CDR2 is SVGEGT. Trimming removed 5 bases at V and 6 bases at J, with 17 bases between. CDR3 region: CASSVLQRRGNEQFF. CDR3 DNA: TGTGCCAGCAGTGTTCTTCAGCGGCGGGGCAATGAGCAGTTCTTC.

This chain joins TRBV5-1 and TRBJ2-7; 10 nucleotides line up with TRBD2. From germline, CDR1 is SGHRS and CDR2 YFSETQ. The CDR3 runs 15 residues. The ends lost 4 bases at V and 0 bases at J; junction bases unmatched: 4. CDR3 amino acids: CASSVSGRPSYEQYF. The CDR3 DNA sequence: TGCGCCAGCAGCGTTAGCGGGAGGCCCTCCTACGAGCAGTACTTC.

The rearrangement joins TRBV6-6 to TRBJ1-1; D remains ambiguous. V gave up 2 bases and J gave up 3 bases, with 7 bases separating them. This CDR3 is 13 amino acids long. CDR1 and CDR2 (germline): MNHNY, SVGAGI (reference sequence). This CDR3 is CASSYTPDTEAFF. The CDR3, as DNA: TGTGCCAGCAGTTACACCCCGGACACTGAAGCTTTCTTT.

The V call is TRBV20-1, the J call TRBJ2-3; unclear D gene. V was shortened by 5 bases and J by 6 bases, with 9 bases between the two germline ends. Germline assignment: CDR1 DFQATT and CDR2 SNEGSKA (reference sequence). This CDR3 contains 11 residues. CDR3: CSAAFGDTQYF. Here the CDR3 DNA reads TGCAGTGCTGCCTTTGGCGATACGCAGTATTTT.

V gene TRBV5-4 combines with J gene TRBJ2-5; maybe TRBD1 (6 bases). The V end lost 3 bases, the J end lost 0 bases, and 9 bases lay between the germline ends. Germline-derived CDR1 and CDR2 are SGHNT and YYREEE (reference sequence). The CDR3 consists of 14 residues. The chain's CDR3 is CASSSTGYQETQYF. CDR3 coding DNA: TGTGCCAGCAGCTCAACAGGGTACCAAGAGACCCAGTACTTC.

The chain couples TRBV11-2 to TRBJ2-1, with 10 bases that match TRBD2. Germline CDR1 reads SGHAT; CDR2 reads FQNNGV. This CDR3 comprises 16 residues. V shed 4 bases, J shed 8 bases, and the junction held 11 bases outside the gene matches. Here the CDR3 DNA reads TGTGCCAGCAGCTGGAGACCGGGACTAGCGATCGATGAGCAGTTCTTC. Its translation: CASSWRPGLAIDEQFF.

This sequence joins TRBV6-5 and TRBJ1-2; perhaps TRBD1 as D (6 bases). Between the trimmed V and J ends, which lost 4 bases and 9 bases, there was a span of 9 bases. The CDR3 has 11 residues. Germline V gene sequence: CDR1 MNHEY, CDR2 SVGAGI. In DNA form, the CDR3 reads TGTGCCAGCAGTTCGGGACATAGCTACACCTTC. Encoded protein: CASSSGHSYTF.

This chain uses TRBV7-2 with TRBJ1-2, with unresolved D. This CDR3 comprises 16 residues. Trimming took 1 base from V and 4 from J, leaving 16 bases between them. From germline, CDR1 is SGHTA and CDR2 FQGNSA. CDR3 sequence reads: CASSLERSGRGYGYTF. The CDR3 DNA sequence: TGTGCCAGCAGCTTAGAACGGTCCGGGAGAGGCTATGGCTACACCTTC.

This chain uses TRBV21-1 with TRBJ1-2. TRBV21-1 is recorded as a pseudogene. The CDR3 has 14 residues. CDR3 coding DNA: TGTGCCAGCAGCAAAAGAGGGTTTAACTATGGCTACACCTTC. Amino acid sequence: CASSKRGFNYGYTF.

Only a few counts were recorded for this clone. This chain joins TRBV19 and TRBJ1-1, with D maybe TRBD1 (6 bases). The CDR3 sequence is 12 residues long. Per the germline V gene, CDR1 is LNHDA and CDR2 is SQIVND (reference sequence). The V gene lost 7 bases and the J gene lost 4 bases, with 10 bases spanning the gap. The CDR3 DNA follows: TGTGCCAGTAAGGGGGGGGGCACTGAAGCTTTCTTT. This codes for CASKGGGTEAFF.

The J gene is TRBJ2-7, the V gene TRBV21-1; no check of the table's D call, TRBD2, against the DNA was made. TRBV21-1 is termed a pseudogene. This CDR3 region has 14 residues. Here the CDR3 reads CASSNSGTPYEQYF. The CDR3 nucleotides read TGTGCCAGCAGCAATAGCGGGACGCCCTACGAGCAGTACTTC.

The rearrangement uses TRBV28 and TRBJ2-5, with 8 bases matching TRBD1. This CDR3 region has 14 residues. Germline values: CDR1 MDHEN, CDR2 SYDVKM. V lost 7 bases, J lost 4 bases, and 8 bases stayed unmatched. Here the CDR3 DNA reads TGTGCCAGCATAGGACAGGGCCCCCCAGAGACCCAGTACTTC. It yields the protein CASIGQGPPETQYF.

The chain couples TRBV18 to TRBJ2-7; 9 nucleotides line up with TRBD1. Losses at the gene ends were 6 bases for V and 6 bases for J; bases not matched to a gene: 9. Germline V CDR1 and CDR2: KGHSH, LQKENI. The CDR3 covers 14 residues. The CDR3 coding sequence is TGTGCCAGCTCTCGGGACAGGGATCACGGCGAGCAGTACTTC. Translation gives CASSRDRDHGEQYF. The variable domain in full, with the rest retrieved from reference TRBV18 and TRBJ2-7, is NAGVMQNPRHLVRRRGQEARLRCSPMKGHSHVYWYRQLPEEGLKFMVYLQKENIIDESGMPKERFSAEFPKEGPSILRIQQVVRGDSAAYFCASSRDRDHGEQYFGPGTRLTVT.